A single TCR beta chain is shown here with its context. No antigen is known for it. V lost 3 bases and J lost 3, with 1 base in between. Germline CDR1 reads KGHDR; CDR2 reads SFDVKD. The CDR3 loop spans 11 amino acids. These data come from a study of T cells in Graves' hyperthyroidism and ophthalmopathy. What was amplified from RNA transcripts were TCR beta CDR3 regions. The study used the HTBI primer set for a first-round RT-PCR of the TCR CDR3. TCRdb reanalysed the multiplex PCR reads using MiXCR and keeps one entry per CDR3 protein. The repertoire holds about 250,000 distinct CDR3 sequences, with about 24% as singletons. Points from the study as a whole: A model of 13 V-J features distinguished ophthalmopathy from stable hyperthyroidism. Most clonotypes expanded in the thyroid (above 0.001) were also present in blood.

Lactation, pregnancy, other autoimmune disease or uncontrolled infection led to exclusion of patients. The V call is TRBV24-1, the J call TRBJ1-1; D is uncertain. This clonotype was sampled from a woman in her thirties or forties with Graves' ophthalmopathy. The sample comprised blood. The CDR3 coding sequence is TGTGCCACCAGTGATGACACTGAAGCTTTCTTT. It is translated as CATSDDTEAFF.